The rows below give T cell receptor beta chains drawn from one sample of a study of beta chain features in type 1 diabetes. Generated by immunoSEQ multiplex PCR, the TCRdb table keeps only in-frame clones and is missing some. The sample records around 340,000 clones, around 8.5% being singletons. Sequencing was done on a sample of central memory CD4+ T cells from blood. The receptors shown here come from a young man with type 1 diabetes. CDR3s include the opening cysteine and the closing phenylalanine or tryptophan. The D gene is left open where the match is weak. Rows may omit the clone size; those that give it use once, few, many or a size class.

size,D,J,V,DNA,CDR3
.,.,TRBJ2-7,TRBV7-8,TGTGCCAGCAGCTTAGCGAACAGACCCTACGAGCAGTACTTC,CASSLANRPYEQYF
few,TRBD1,TRBJ2-4,TRBV7-2,TGTGCCAGCAGCCCGGGACAGGGAAACATTCAGTACTTC,CASSPGQGNIQYF
few,.,TRBJ2-2,TRBV15,TGTGCCACCAGCAGAGATAGGTCAGGACTTGTTAACACCGGGGAGCTGTTTTTT,CATSRDRSGLVNTGELFF
.,.,TRBJ1-4,TRBV4-1,TGCGCCAGCGGGCCGGCGTGGGGGGCATGGGGAACTACCGAAAAACTGTTTTTT,CASGPAWGAWGTTEKLFF
.,.,TRBJ2-3,TRBV21-1,TGTGCCAGCAGCAAAGCTCTGGACAGGGGAGGTGGAATTGATACGCAGTATTTT,CASSKALDRGGGIDTQYF
.,.,TRBJ1-5,TRBV30,TGTGCCTGGAGTGTTGCCACCGATCAGCCCCAGCATTTT,CAWSVATDQPQHF
few,.,TRBJ1-5,TRBV7-2,TGTGCCAGCAGCCCCCAGGGCGATCAGCCCCAGCATTTT,CASSPQGDQPQHF
.,.,TRBJ1-5,TRBV27,TGTGCCAGCAGGCGCCGGGGAGGGCAAAACAATCAGCCCCAGCATTTT,CASRRRGGQNNQPQHF
.,.,TRBJ2-6,TRBV29-1,TGCAGCGTTTTAATAGACAGGCCCGGGGCCAACGTCCTGACTTTC,CSVLIDRPGANVLTF
.,.,TRBJ1-1,TRBV5-6,TGTGCCAGCAGACAGGGAGCCGAAGCTTTCTTT,CASRQGAEAFF
.,.,TRBJ2-3,TRBV7-9,TGTGCCAGCAGCCCCCGGGCCGCAGATACGCAGTATTTT,CASSPRAADTQYF
few,TRBD2,TRBJ2-1,TRBV9,TGTGCCAGCAGCGTAGGACCTAGCGGGTCTAATGAGCAGTTCTTC,CASSVGPSGSNEQFF
many,.,TRBJ1-5,TRBV19,TGTGCCAGTTGGGTGGGCCACAATCAGCCCCAGCATTTT,CASWVGHNQPQHF
.,.,TRBJ1-2,TRBV6-6,TGTGCCAGCATTAACCGGGACCCTCACTATGGCTACACCTTC,CASINRDPHYGYTF
few,.,TRBJ1-1,TRBV7-2,TGTGCCAGCAGCTTAGATCGGCCCTATATCTCTTTCTTT,CASSLDRPYISFF
many,.,TRBJ1-6,TRBV7-8,TGTGCCAGCAGCTTAGTAGGCAGTACCTCCCGAAATTCACCCCTCCACTTT,CASSLVGSTSRNSPLHF
.,TRBD1,TRBJ2-4,TRBV4-3,TGCGCCAGCAGCCAAGATCCGGGACAGGGGACAGCCAAAAACATTCAGTACTTC,CASSQDPGQGTAKNIQYF
.,.,TRBJ1-6,TRBV18,TGTGCCAGCTCACCAAAGTTGAATTCACCCCTCCACTTT,CASSPKLNSPLHF
few,.,TRBJ2-7,TRBV21-1,TGTGCCAGCAGCTATCAAACGCCCCGCCAGGGGGCGCACGAGCAGTACTTC,CASSYQTPRQGAHEQYF
few,TRBD1,TRBJ2-3,TRBV6-1,TGTGCCAGCAGTGGATGGACAGGGAGAGCAGATACGCAGTATTTT,CASSGWTGRADTQYF
.,.,TRBJ1-1,TRBV6-5,TGTGCCAGCAGCTCGGGCAGACTTTCAGAAGCTTTCTTT,CASSSGRLSEAFF
.,TRBD2,TRBJ2-5,TRBV4-2,TGTGCCAGCAGCCAAGAAACTAGCGGGGGAGAGACCCAGTACTTC,CASSQETSGGETQYF
.,.,TRBJ2-7,TRBV6-1,TGTGCCAGCAGCCTCGAGCAGTACTTC,CASSLEQYF
.,.,TRBJ2-3,TRBV5-1,TGCGCCAGCAGCTCAGGAGACCCTAGCACAGATACGCAGTATTTT,CASSSGDPSTDTQYF
.,.,TRBJ1-1,TRBV7-2,TGTGCCAGCAGCTTGGGGACCGCACCTGAAGCTTTCTTT,CASSLGTAPEAFF
.,TRBD1,TRBJ1-2,TRBV7-9,TGTGCCAGCAGCTCGGACAGGCCTTTGACGAATAACTATGGCTACACCTTC,CASSSDRPLTNNYGYTF
.,.,TRBJ2-4,TRBV5-6,TGTGCCAGCAGCCTGAGCCCAGGGATAGCCAAAAACATTCAGTACTTC,CASSLSPGIAKNIQYF
.,TRBD2,TRBJ2-1,TRBV13,TGTGCCAGCAGCTTACCCCACGGGACTAGCGGGGGTCATGAGCAGTTCTTC,CASSLPHGTSGGHEQFF
.,TRBD1,TRBJ2-1,TRBV9,TGTGCCAGCAGCGTCTCCTCCGAGACAGGGACCTACAATGAGCAGTTCTTC,CASSVSSETGTYNEQFF
.,TRBD2,TRBJ2-3,TRBV4-3,TGCGCCAGCAGCCCGCGGGACTATAGCACAGATACGCAGTATTTT,CASSPRDYSTDTQYF
.,.,TRBJ1-5,TRBV6-6,TGTGCCAGCAGTTCCAACTGGTGGGGCAATCAGCCCCAGCATTTT,CASSSNWWGNQPQHF
few,TRBD2,TRBJ2-1,TRBV28,TGTGCCAGCAGTTTGGTATCTGGAAGCGGGGGTCTCAATGAGCAGTTCTTC,CASSLVSGSGGLNEQFF
.,.,TRBJ2-1,TRBV29-1,TGCAGCGTCGACCTCCAGCTCTACAATGAGCAGTTCTTC,CSVDLQLYNEQFF
few,.,TRBJ2-5,TRBV9,TGTGCCAGCAGCGTAGGACAGTTGGAACCCCAGTACTTC,CASSVGQLEPQYF
few,.,TRBJ1-1,TRBV7-2,TGTGCCAGCAAGGTGCCGGCGAACACTGAAGCTTTCTTT,CASKVPANTEAFF
few,.,TRBJ1-1,TRBV6-6,TGTGCCAGCAGCCAGGGATTGAACACTGAAGCTTTCTTT,CASSQGLNTEAFF
few,.,TRBJ1-1,TRBV7-9,TGTGCCAGCAGTTCCACCCCACCAGGAGCTTTCTTT,CASSSTPPGAFF